These 3 T cell receptor beta chains came from one sample sequenced in a study of blood T cells in healthy people across ages (dated by TCRdb to 2015 to 2017). Library method: 5' RACE. Sequencing used an Illumina HiSeq 2500. A second PCR of roughly 6 to 11 cycles was performed with a sample-barcoded 5' primer and a J-beta primer mix. TCRdb itself trimmed the public reads at Q25 with fastp, ran MiXCR and retained productive beta chains. For every CDR3 protein sequence, its rows merge into one entry that carries the most common genes and DNA. The sample data list 650,000 to 800,000 distinct CDR3 sequences, and approximately 48% of these were observed just once. About 21% of the sample lies in the top ten. The material sequenced was blood. The receptor source for this set is a man aged 60-69 years in good health.

The V gene is TRBV7-2, the J gene TRBJ2-1; TRBD2 agrees at 14 bases. The CDR3 runs 18 residues. Germline CDR1 is SGHTA and CDR2 is FQGNSA. The trim removed 7 bases at V and 5 bases at J, leaving 13 bases unmatched. CDR3 DNA sequence: TGTGCCAGCAACCCGACCTGGGGGACTAGCGGGGGACACAATGAGCAGTTCTTC. Amino acid sequence: CASNPTWGTSGGHNEQFF.

The sample holds many counts of this clonotype. V usage is TRBV20-1 and J usage is TRBJ1-1; TRBD1 is a possible D gene (6 bases). V lost 3 bases to trimming and J lost 5 bases, with 19 bases between them. Germline V CDR1 and CDR2: DFQATT, SNEGSKA (reference sequence). The CDR3 consists of 15 residues. For the CDR3, the DNA is TGCAGTGCTAGGTACAGGGCTTTCGGTGGGACTGAAGCTTTCTTT. Its protein product is CSARYRAFGGTEAFF.

The chain combines TRBV20-1 with TRBJ2-3; TRBD2 aligns across 11 bases. The CDR3 length is 16 residues. Germline loops: CDR1 DFQATT, CDR2 SNEGSKA (reference sequence). The J segment lost 5 bases and the V segment lost 6 bases, leaving 13 bases of the junction unmatched. The CDR3 sequence is CSAENRLAGGVDTQYF. The CDR3 coding sequence is TGCAGTGCCGAAAATCGCCTAGCGGGAGGAGTAGATACGCAGTATTTT.